This entry describes one TCR beta chain. Separation from the 666-subject first cohort characterized the roughly 110-subject validation cohort, to which the donors belonged. CDR3 size: 15 residues. Germline V gives CDR1 MNHNS, CDR2 SASEGT. The V gene end was trimmed by 6 bases and the J gene end by 2 bases; junction bases not matched to a gene: 6. Repertoires were generated with immunoSEQ multiplex PCR, while TCRdb's copy carries only in-frame clones and drops some. Among tens of thousands of clones listed, approximately 96% were seen once. This entry comes from a study of cytomegalovirus exposure and HLA in healthy donors.

The chain couples TRBV6-1 to TRBJ2-3, with TRBD2 identical over 9 bases. The TCR sequence derives from a woman aged 18 to 35 in good health and CMV-seropositive. Input material: PBMCs. The CDR3 nucleotides are TGTGCCAGCAGCGGCGGGACTAGCAACACAGATACGCAGTATTTT. Its protein product is CASSGGTSNTDTQYF.